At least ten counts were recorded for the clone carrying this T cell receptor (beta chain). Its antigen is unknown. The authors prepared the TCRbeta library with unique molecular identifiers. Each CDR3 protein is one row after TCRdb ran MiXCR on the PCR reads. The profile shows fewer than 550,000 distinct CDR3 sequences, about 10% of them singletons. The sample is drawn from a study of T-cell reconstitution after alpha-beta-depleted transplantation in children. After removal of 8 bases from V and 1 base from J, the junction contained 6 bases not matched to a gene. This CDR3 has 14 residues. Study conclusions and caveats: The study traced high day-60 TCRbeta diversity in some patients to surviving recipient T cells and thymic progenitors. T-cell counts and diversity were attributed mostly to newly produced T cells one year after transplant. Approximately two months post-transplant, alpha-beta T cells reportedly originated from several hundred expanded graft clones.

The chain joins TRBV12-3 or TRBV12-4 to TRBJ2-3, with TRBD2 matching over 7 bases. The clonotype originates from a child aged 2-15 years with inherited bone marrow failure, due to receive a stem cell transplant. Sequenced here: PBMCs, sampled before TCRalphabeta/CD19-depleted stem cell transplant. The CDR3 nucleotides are TGTGCCAGCGGGCGGGGAGGGGGCACAGATACGCAGTATTTT. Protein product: CASGRGGGTDTQYF.